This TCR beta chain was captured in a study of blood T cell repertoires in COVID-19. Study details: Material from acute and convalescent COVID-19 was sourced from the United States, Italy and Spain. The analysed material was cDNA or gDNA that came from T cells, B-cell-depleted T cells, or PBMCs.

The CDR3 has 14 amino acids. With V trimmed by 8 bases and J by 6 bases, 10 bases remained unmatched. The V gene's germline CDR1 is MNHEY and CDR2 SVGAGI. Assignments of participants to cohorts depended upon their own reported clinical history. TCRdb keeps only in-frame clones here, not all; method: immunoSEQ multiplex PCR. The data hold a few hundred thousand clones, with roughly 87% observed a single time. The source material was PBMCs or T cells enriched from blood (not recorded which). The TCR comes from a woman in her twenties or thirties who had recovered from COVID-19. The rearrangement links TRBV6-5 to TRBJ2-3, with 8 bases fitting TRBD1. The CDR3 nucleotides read TGTGCCAGCCAGACAGGGGCCGCCCTGGATACGCAGTATTTT. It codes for CASQTGAALDTQYF.